This T cell receptor (beta chain) was obtained from a study of CD8 T cells in ankylosing spondylitis. Making the TCR beta libraries involved quantitative 5'-RACE with molecular barcodes. Via MiXCR, TCRdb re-called the 5' RACE reads, giving one row per CDR3 protein. The sample shows 300,000 to 350,000 distinct CDR3 sequences, around 21% of them seen only once. As for this clonotype: Its antigen is as yet unknown.

Study results and caveats: Ankylosing spondylitis blood appeared to carry a characteristic TCR beta motif of several highly homologous variants. From matched ankylosing spondylitis synovial fluid, disease-linked clones were reportedly recovered at significantly enriched levels.

The V end was cut by 3 bases, the J end by 5 bases, with 15 bases between. Germline CDR1 reads SGHNT; CDR2 reads YYREEE (reference sequence). The CDR3 is 15 residues long. This rearrangement joins TRBV5-4 to TRBJ2-1, with D tentatively TRBD2 (6 bases). The sample taken for sequencing was blood, either unsorted or a sorted T cell fraction (not recorded which). The receptor's source is a female donor with ankylosing spondylitis or in good health (not recorded which). CDR3 in amino acids: CASSYSGTPNNEQFF. The CDR3 DNA follows: TGTGCCAGCAGCTATTCCGGGACTCCCAACAATGAGCAGTTCTTC.